This passage covers 2 T cell receptor beta chains from one sample sequenced in a study of blood T cell repertoires in COVID-19. Measured with immunoSEQ multiplex PCR; TCRdb has only the in-frame clones, and not every one. The top ten clones hold about 2% of a sample with approximately 45,000 clones, around 86% of them seen once. Sample: peripheral blood. The receptors derive from an elderly woman with COVID-19, enrolled during active disease.

This chain joins TRBV7-9 and TRBJ2-1; D might be TRBD2 (5 bases). The ends were cut back, 3 bases at V and 6 bases at J, with 21 bases in the middle. The germline V gene encodes CDR1 SEHNR and CDR2 FQNEAQ (reference sequence). CDR3 length: 17 amino acids. CDR3 in DNA: TGTGCCAGCAGCTTGATGGCGGGCGGAATAAGGTCCAATGAGCAGTTCTTC. Its translation is CASSLMAGGIRSNEQFF.

The chain has TRBV29-1 and TRBJ2-3; D is unresolved. The CDR3 has 11 residues. V dropped 3 bases and J dropped 5 bases, with 6 bases sitting between them. Germline lookup yields CDR1 SQVTM and CDR2 ANQGSEA. CDR3 bases: TGCAGCGTTGAGGCAGGAGATACGCAGTATTTT. Translating it yields CSVEAGDTQYF.